In this sample, the clone carrying this T cell receptor (beta chain) turned up a few times. This entry comes from a study of beta chain features in type 1 diabetes. Reverse transcribing all isolated RNA meant expressed TCRB transcripts were sequenced. Samples drawn from stem cell-like memory T cells averaged approximately 930,000 reads. Sequencing was performed with immunoSEQ multiplex PCR; in TCRdb, only in-frame clones are kept and a portion is missing. The sample yields approximately 17,000 clones, less than 60% seen once. This CDR3 has 16 amino acids. Germline V lookup: CDR1 KGHSH, CDR2 LQKENI. The V end was cut by 6 bases, the J end by 1 base, with 16 bases between.

The clonotype originates from a woman aged 18-29 years in good health. This chain connects TRBV18 to TRBJ1-5; perhaps TRBD1 as D (5 bases). The sequenced material came from stem cell memory CD4+ T cells from blood. The CDR3 DNA sequence: TGTGCCAGCTCCCTCTCTGGAGGGGACAGCAATCAGCCCCAGCATTTT. It yields the protein CASSLSGGDSNQPQHF.